One sample yielded the 31 T cell receptor beta chains listed below, sequenced in a study of identical twins. TCRdb independently ran MiXCR on the 5' RACE reads; one entry per CDR3 protein. Of 1.5 million to 2 million distinct CDR3 sequences in the sample, under 35% were seen once. Sequencing was done on a sample of cord blood. The receptors were sampled from a newborn girl in good health.

The chain carries TRBV10-1 and TRBJ2-1; 9 bases are a match to TRBD2. Per the germline V gene, CDR1 is WNHNN and CDR2 is SYGVQD (reference sequence). The CDR3 runs to 18 residues. V shed 4 bases, J shed 4 bases, and the junction held 14 bases outside the gene matches. CDR3 loop: CASSAFRFLAGTYNEQFF. For the CDR3, the DNA is TGCGCCAGCAGTGCATTCCGATTCCTAGCGGGGACATACAATGAGCAGTTCTTC.

This chain uses TRBV20-1 with TRBJ1-1; D is unresolved. CDR1 is DFQATT, CDR2 SNEGSKA, per germline (reference sequence). This CDR3 comprises 11 residues. V was trimmed by 3 bases and J by 11 bases, leaving 13 bases between them. The CDR3 sequence: CSASGSLGAFF. In DNA form, the CDR3 reads TGCAGTGCTAGCGGTTCCCTCGGGGCTTTCTTT.

This clonotype has a handful of counts. The chain uses TRBV10-1 and TRBJ1-2; 9 positions agree with TRBD1. The CDR3 runs 15 residues. V lost 10 bases to trimming and J lost 0 bases; unmatched junction nucleotides: 9. Germline V gene lookup returns CDR1 WNHNN and CDR2 SYGVQD (reference sequence). The CDR3 loop is CANQTGGLPNYGYTF. The CDR3 DNA sequence: TGCGCCAACCAAACAGGGGGCCTCCCTAACTATGGCTACACCTTC.

On this clonotype itself: A junction end diverges from the germline sequence, so it may reflect a read error. In nucleotides, the CDR3 is TGCAGTGCTTTCCGATTACGGTTCGCAACTAATGAAAAGCTGTTTTTT. Protein: CSAFRLRFATNEKLFF. This chain uses TRBV20-1 with TRBJ1-4; D not certain. The CDR3 spans 16 residues. CDR1 and CDR2 (germline): DFQATT, SNEGSKA (reference sequence).

A remark on this clonotype: Its ends do not fully match the called genes, so a read error is possible. The CDR3 nucleotides are TGTGCCAGTAGTATGACAGGCTCTCAAGAGACCCGGTACTTC. Protein: CASSMTGSQETRYF. The chain recombines TRBV19 with TRBJ2-5; D might be TRBD1 (6 bases). CDR1 and CDR2 (germline): LNHDA, SQIVND (reference sequence). The CDR3 covers 14 residues.

This clonotype was observed a handful of times. The chain recombines TRBV21-1 with TRBJ2-5; TRBD1 is the table's D call and was not checked against the DNA. TRBV21-1 is tagged as a pseudogene. This CDR3 is 14 amino acids long. CDR3 residues: CASSKDGGQETQYF. DNA for the CDR3: TGTGCCAGCAGCAAAGACGGGGGCCAAGAGACCCAGTACTTC.

In the case of this clonotype: This may come from a read error, since a much larger clone is one base off. The chain carries TRBV28 and TRBJ2-1, with 7 bases identical to TRBD2. The J segment lost 6 bases and the V segment lost 5 bases, leaving 16 bases of the junction unmatched. This CDR3 region has 17 residues. The V gene's germline CDR1 is MDHEN and CDR2 SYDVKM. CDR3 protein: CASSLPTPFAGVNEQFF. The DNA for the CDR3 is TGTGCCAGCAGTCTCCCAACCCCCTTTGCGGGAGTCAATGAGCAGTTCTTC.

Of note for this clonotype: Being one base from a much bigger clone, this may be a read error. The chain has TRBV12-3 or TRBV12-4 and TRBJ2-7, with no clear D. Trimming took off 3 bases at V and 3 bases at J, with 6 bases between the two ends. CDR3 length equals 12 residues. The CDR3 sequence: CASSFQHYEQYF. In nucleotides, the CDR3 is TGTGCCAGCAGTTTTCAGCACTACGAGCAGTACTTC.

This chain links TRBV2 with TRBJ1-4; D is undetermined. Germline V gene lookup returns CDR1 SNHLY and CDR2 FYNNEI. The V end was cut by 4 bases, the J end by 2 bases, with 5 bases between. CDR3 size: 13 residues. The CDR3 nucleotides are TGTGCCAGCAGTGGGATGACTAATGAAAAACTGTTTTTT. It encodes CASSGMTNEKLFF.

This clonotype was detected only a few times. The chain recombines TRBV7-2 with TRBJ2-1; 12 nucleotides agree with TRBD2. The CDR3 is made up of 17 amino acids. V gave up 5 bases and J gave up 7 bases; unmatched junction bases: 12. The germline V gene has CDR1 SGHTA and CDR2 FQGNSA. CDR3 in amino acids: CASSLYQTSGRGNEQFF. DNA for the CDR3: TGTGCCAGCAGCCTTTACCAGACTAGCGGGAGAGGGAATGAGCAGTTCTTC.

With respect to this clonotype: The junction and the germline gene differ at one end; a read error may be behind it. This rearrangement joins TRBV9 to TRBJ1-2; TRBD1 matches at 7 bases. CDR3 length: 16 residues. Germline values: CDR1 SGDLS, CDR2 YYNGEE. In nucleotides, the CDR3 is TGTGCCAGCAGCCCAGCTTACAGGGGATATTACTATGGCCACACCTTC. Amino acid sequence: CASSPAYRGYYYGHTF.

The V and J genes are TRBV27 and TRBJ2-1, with unresolved D. Germline CDR1 and CDR2: MNHEY and SMNVEV (reference sequence). Trimming stripped 3 bases from V and 8 bases from J, with 5 bases between. This CDR3 contains 11 residues. The CDR3 DNA sequence: TGTGCCAGCAGTTTCGCCCATGAGCAGTTCTTC. This codes for CASSFAHEQFF.

Regarding this clonotype: Given the absence of the conserved phenylalanine or tryptophan at the CDR3 end, a read error is likely. The V call is TRBV10-3, the J call TRBJ1-6, with TRBD1 matching over 7 bases. Trimming at V came to 6 bases and at J to 6 bases, leaving 2 bases not matched to a gene. CDR1 ENHRY and CDR2 SYGVKD come from the germline V gene. CDR3 length equals 13 residues. The CDR3 sequence: CAIRTGVNSPLHV. The CDR3 coding sequence is TGTGCCATCAGAACAGGGGTTAATTCACCCCTCCACGTT.

This chain connects TRBV2 to TRBJ2-7, with D perhaps TRBD1 (6 bases). In germline, CDR1 is SNHLY, CDR2 FYNNEI. Trimming shortened V by 6 bases and J by 9 bases, and 15 bases separated the two germline ends. The CDR3 is made up of 12 amino acids. The chain's CDR3 is CASRLTGIMQYF. CDR3 sequence (DNA): TGTGCCAGCAGGTTGACAGGAATCATGCAGTACTTC.

This clonotype was seen more than once but under ten times. The rearrangement joins TRBV20-1 to TRBJ2-5, with 10 nucleotides matching TRBD2. Germline V lookup: CDR1 DFQATT, CDR2 SNEGSKA (reference sequence). The J segment lost 11 bases and the V segment lost 5 bases, leaving 5 bases of the junction unmatched. The CDR3 contains 11 residues. The CDR3 coding sequence is TGCAGTGCTCGCCCTAGCGGGGGTCAGTACTTC. This encodes CSARPSGGQYF.

This clonotype showed up many times. This rearrangement joins TRBV29-1 to TRBJ1-2, with D possibly matching TRBD1 (5 bases). This CDR3 spans 13 amino acids. Germline CDR1 reads SQVTM; CDR2 reads ANQGSEA. V lost 2 bases to trimming and J lost 6 bases, with 13 bases between them. The CDR3 bases are TGCAGCGTTGAACGGTTCGGGGACGATGGCTACACCTTC. This translates into CSVERFGDDGYTF.

This clonotype has ten or more counts. Germline and junction disagree at one end, which may indicate a read error. The genes are TRBV27 and TRBJ2-3; possibly TRBD2 for D (5 bases). This CDR3 comprises 14 residues. Germline CDR1 MNHEY, CDR2 SMNVEV (reference sequence). The CDR3 reads CASSLSAATDTQYF. CDR3 sequence (DNA): TGTGCCAGCAGCTTATCAGCGGCAACCGATACGCAGTATTTT.

The chain carries TRBV20-1 and TRBJ1-5; D possibly corresponds to TRBD1 (5 bases). V was shortened by 6 bases and J by 0 bases, with 18 bases between the two germline ends. There are 16 residues in the CDR3. Per germline, CDR1 DFQATT and CDR2 SNEGSKA (reference sequence). The CDR3: CSANDRLLVSNQPQHF. CDR3 coding DNA: TGCAGTGCAAACGACAGACTCCTCGTTAGCAATCAGCCCCAGCATTTT.

CDR3 in amino acids: CASSFISLAETDTQYF. As DNA, the CDR3 is TGTGCCAGCAGCTTTATTAGCCTAGCCGAAACAGATACGCAGTATTTT. This chain uses TRBV5-6 with TRBJ2-3, with a tentative D call TRBD2 (5 bases). V lost 2 bases, J lost 3 bases, and 16 bases lay in between. The CDR3 sequence is 16 residues long. In germline, CDR1 is SGHDT, CDR2 YYEEEE.

This clonotype has a handful of counts. V gene TRBV29-1 combines with J gene TRBJ1-1; D remains ambiguous. The germline V and J ends were trimmed by 7 bases and 1 base, with 13 bases remaining between them. The CDR3 totals 13 residues. Germline CDR1 is SQVTM and CDR2 is ANQGSEA. DNA of the CDR3: TGCAGCGCTAACCGGGATGCGAACACTGAAGCTTTCTTT. Protein sequence: CSANRDANTEAFF.

The J gene is TRBJ2-3, the V gene TRBV20-1; the D is unclear. The CDR3 consists of 15 residues. Germline V gives CDR1 DFQATT, CDR2 SNEGSKA (reference sequence). V was cut by 5 bases and J by 2 bases, with 17 bases left in between. CDR3 protein: CSAGDRKGYTDTQYF. CDR3 DNA: TGCAGTGCTGGTGACCGTAAGGGTTACACAGATACGCAGTATTTT.

In this sample, this clonotype turned up a few times. V usage is TRBV4-1 and J usage is TRBJ2-1, with D possibly being TRBD2 (6 bases). CDR3 length: 15 residues. CDR1 is MGHRA, CDR2 YSYEKL, per germline. Deletions cut 1 base from V and 7 bases from J, with 14 bases between. The chain's CDR3 is CASSQVGGLWNEQFF. CDR3 nucleotides: TGCGCCAGCAGCCAAGTTGGGGGACTGTGGAATGAGCAGTTCTTC.

This clonotype was found a few times. The rearrangement links TRBV28 to TRBJ2-2; TRBD2 aligns across 7 bases. CDR3 length: 14 amino acids. Per the germline V gene, CDR1 is MDHEN and CDR2 is SYDVKM. V gave up 3 bases and J gave up 7 bases; unmatched junction bases: 5. The DNA of the CDR3 is TGTGCCAGCAGTTTCCTAGCGGTGGACGGGGAGCTGTTTTTT. This codes for CASSFLAVDGELFF.

The chain joins TRBV5-1 to TRBJ2-5; 9 positions agree with TRBD1. The CDR3 runs to 16 residues. The J segment lost 5 bases and the V segment lost 3 bases, leaving 11 bases of the junction unmatched. From germline, CDR1 is SGHRS and CDR2 YFSETQ. The DNA of the CDR3 is TGCGCCAGCAGCTGGACGGACAGGGGCGCGGAGGAGACCCAGTACTTC. Residues: CASSWTDRGAEETQYF.

The rearrangement uses TRBV20-1 and TRBJ2-7; D perhaps matches TRBD1 (6 bases). CDR1 and CDR2 (germline): DFQATT, SNEGSKA (reference sequence). Deletions cut 0 bases from V and 0 bases from J, with 12 bases between. The CDR3 extends over 15 amino acids. The CDR3 loop is CSARDLGDNSYEQYF. CDR3 sequence (DNA): TGCAGTGCTAGAGATCTAGGGGACAACTCCTACGAGCAGTACTTC.

The gene calls are TRBV6-1 and TRBJ2-3, with a possible D match to TRBD1 (5 bases). Germline V gene lookup returns CDR1 MNHNS and CDR2 SASEGT. This CDR3 is 12 amino acids long. V dropped 2 bases and J dropped 6 bases, with 6 bases sitting between them. The CDR3 here is CASSEHRDTQYF. CDR3 coding DNA: TGTGCCAGCAGTGAACACAGGGATACGCAGTATTTT.

This chain uses TRBV6-2 or TRBV6-3 with TRBJ2-1, with TRBD1 matching over 7 bases. The CDR3 contains 14 residues. The germline V gene has CDR1 MNHEY and CDR2 SVGEGT. V shed 2 bases, J shed 8 bases, and the junction held 6 bases outside the gene matches. The CDR3, as DNA: TGTGCCAGCAGTTACACCGACCAGGGGGATGAGCAGTTCTTC. It specifies CASSYTDQGDEQFF.

V and J are TRBV11-2 and TRBJ1-1; D is perhaps TRBD1 (6 bases). Germline CDR1 is SGHAT and CDR2 is FQNNGV. The germline V and J ends were trimmed by 1 base and 4 bases, with 13 bases remaining between them. The CDR3 is 15 amino acids. CDR3: CASSLVPWGPTEAFF. DNA for the CDR3: TGTGCCAGCAGCTTAGTTCCCTGGGGGCCCACTGAAGCTTTCTTT. The entire variable domain, with the rest obtained from reference TRBV11-2 and TRBJ1-1, is as follows: EAGVAQSPRYKIIEKRQSVAFWCNPISGHATLYWYQQILGQGPKLLIQFQNNGVVDDSQLPKDRFSAERLKGVDSTLKIQPAKLEDSAVYLCASSLVPWGPTEAFFGQGTRLTVV.

Comment on this clonotype: Its ends do not fully match the called genes, so a read error is possible. This sequence joins TRBV25-1 and TRBJ1-1; D may be TRBD1 (5 bases). Germline assignment: CDR1 MGHDK and CDR2 SYGVNS. The CDR3 covers 14 residues. This CDR3 is CASREWGGNTEAFF. The CDR3 nucleotides read TGTGCCAGCCGTGAATGGGGGGGTAACACTGAAGCTTTCTTT.

This clonotype was picked up a small number of times. The gene calls are TRBV20-1 and TRBJ1-1, with D uncertain. CDR1 is DFQATT, CDR2 SNEGSKA, per germline (reference sequence). This CDR3 contains 13 residues. The V gene lost 0 bases and the J gene lost 0 bases, with 5 bases spanning the gap. CDR3 bases: TGCAGTGCTAGAGATCCCGTGAACACTGAAGCTTTCTTT. This sequence encodes CSARDPVNTEAFF.

This clonotype was counted only a few times. The chain recombines TRBV6-6 with TRBJ1-6; TRBD1 aligns across 9 bases. Per the germline V gene, CDR1 is MNHNY and CDR2 is SVGAGI (reference sequence). V shed 6 bases and J 6 bases; nucleotides not matched to a gene: 6. CDR3 length: 15 amino acids. CDR3 DNA: TGTGCCAGCAGACCAGACAGGGGGAGTAATTCACCCCTCCACTTT. Translating gives CASRPDRGSNSPLHF.